These 28 T cell receptor beta chains were all obtained from the same sample, sequenced in a study of blood T cell repertoires in COVID-19. Repertoires were generated with immunoSEQ multiplex PCR, while TCRdb's copy carries only in-frame clones and drops some. The sample lists approximately 250,000 clones; over 75% were seen once. Sequenced input: PBMCs or T cells enriched from blood (not recorded which). The origin of the receptors is a woman aged 40 to 50 who had been exposed to COVID-19.

This sequence joins TRBV19 and TRBJ1-2; tentative D call: TRBD1 (5 bases). Germline V gene lookup returns CDR1 LNHDA and CDR2 SQIVND (reference sequence). V gave up 5 bases and J gave up 4 bases, with 11 bases separating them. The CDR3 has 13 amino acids. The CDR3 DNA sequence: TGTGCCAGTAGTTCGATGGGACTCTATGGCTACACCTTC. This sequence encodes CASSSMGLYGYTF.

The chain links TRBV3-1 (or the pseudogene TRBV3-2) to TRBJ1-1, with D uncertain. V lost 0 bases to trimming and J lost 1 base, with 9 bases between them. CDR3 size: 15 residues. Looked up from germline, CDR1 is LGHDT and CDR2 is YNNKEL (reference sequence). The CDR3 DNA reads as TGTGCCAGCAGCCAAGATCCTTTCTCGAACACTGAAGCTTTCTTT. Amino acids: CASSQDPFSNTEAFF.

This chain connects TRBV13 to TRBJ2-2, with unresolved D. The V end lost 5 bases, the J end lost 2 bases, and 15 bases lay between the germline ends. Looked up from germline, CDR1 is PRHDT and CDR2 is FYEKMQ (reference sequence). This CDR3 has 16 residues. Here the CDR3 reads CASSTSRVLNTGELFF. CDR3 DNA: TGTGCCAGCAGCACATCCCGGGTTCTCAACACCGGGGAGCTGTTTTTT.

CDR3 bases: TGTGCCAGCACCAAACAGGGCCAAGAGACCCAGTACTTC. It specifies CASTKQGQETQYF. V gene TRBV12-3 or TRBV12-4 combines with J gene TRBJ2-5; D may be TRBD1 (6 bases). V lost 7 bases and J lost 1, with 10 bases in between. This CDR3 has 13 amino acids.

The J gene is TRBJ2-1, the V gene TRBV6-6; D is perhaps TRBD2 (5 bases). The CDR3 runs to 14 residues. Deletions cut 0 bases from V and 8 bases from J, with 11 bases between. Germline V gene lookup returns CDR1 MNHNY and CDR2 SVGAGI (reference sequence). For the CDR3, the DNA is TGTGCCAGCAGTTACTCTGTTCGGACTGATGAGCAGTTCTTC. It codes for CASSYSVRTDEQFF.

The chain combines TRBV2 with TRBJ1-5; D unclear. This CDR3 has 13 residues. Germline CDR1 and CDR2: SNHLY and FYNNEI. Trimming removed 4 bases at V and 1 base at J, with 5 bases between. The chain's CDR3 is CASSAESNQPQHF. The CDR3 nucleotides are TGTGCCAGCAGTGCAGAAAGCAATCAGCCCCAGCATTTT.

The gene calls are TRBV28 and TRBJ2-1, with 9 bases aligning to TRBD1. The CDR3 contains 16 residues. V was pared by 4 bases and J by 9 bases, with 13 bases of the junction left unmatched. Per germline, CDR1 MDHEN and CDR2 SYDVKM. The CDR3 nucleotides read TGTGCCAGCAGTTGGAGGGGACAGGGTAAAATTTCTGAGCAGTTCTTC. Its translation is CASSWRGQGKISEQFF.

V gene TRBV4-3 combines with J gene TRBJ1-5; no definite D call. CDR1 is LGHNA, CDR2 YSLEER, per germline. The CDR3 runs to 13 residues. Between the trimmed V and J ends, which lost 3 bases and 7 bases, there was a span of 10 bases. The CDR3 protein is CASSQERGQPQHF. The CDR3 region has the DNA TGCGCCAGCAGCCAGGAACGAGGACAGCCCCAGCATTTT.

The chain has TRBV6-2 or TRBV6-3 and TRBJ2-2, with 9 positions matching TRBD1. Germline V gene lookup returns CDR1 MNHEY and CDR2 SVGEGT. The length of the CDR3 is 15 residues. J gave up 6 bases and V 5 bases, and 7 bases lay outside the gene matches. The CDR3: CASSRTGEGAGELFF. For the CDR3, the DNA is TGTGCCAGCAGTAGGACAGGGGAGGGAGCCGGGGAGCTGTTTTTT.

The V gene is TRBV7-6, the J gene TRBJ1-4; tentative D call: TRBD1 (6 bases). CDR3 size: 16 residues. Germline CDR1 reads SGHVS; CDR2 reads FNYEAQ. V gave up 1 base and J gave up 0 bases, with 9 bases separating them. CDR3 protein: CASSLGTATTNEKLFF. In nucleotides, the CDR3 is TGTGCCAGCAGCTTAGGGACAGCCACAACTAATGAAAAACTGTTTTTT.

J is TRBJ1-2 and V is TRBV28; tentatively, D is TRBD1 (5 bases). Trimming pared 3 bases from V and 0 bases from J, leaving 14 bases between. CDR1 is MDHEN and CDR2 is SYDVKM in the germline V gene. This CDR3 spans 16 amino acids. In DNA, the CDR3 is TGTGCCAGCAGTTTCCGGGGACGGGGGACTAACTATGGCTACACCTTC. Translating gives CASSFRGRGTNYGYTF.

The chain links TRBV11-3 to TRBJ2-3; TRBD1 is a possible D gene (6 bases). Germline CDR1 is SGHNT and CDR2 is YENEEA. V was cut by 5 bases and J by 4 bases, with 22 bases left in between. The CDR3 contains 17 residues. The CDR3 loop reads CASSLSRQERKADTQYF. CDR3 bases: TGTGCCAGCAGCCTAAGTCGACAGGAGCGGAAAGCAGATACGCAGTATTTT.

This CDR3 reads CASSPGLPGDIQYF. As DNA, the CDR3 is TGTGCCAGCAGCCCCGGCCTCCCGGGGGACATTCAGTACTTC. The J gene is TRBJ2-4, the V gene TRBV9; possibly TRBD2 for D (6 bases). The CDR3 totals 14 residues. Germline values: CDR1 SGDLS, CDR2 YYNGEE. V was clipped by 4 bases and J by 8 bases, with 16 bases between them.

V gene TRBV4-2 combines with J gene TRBJ1-2; TRBD1 is a possible D gene (6 bases). Trimming removed 1 base from V and 2 bases from J, with 11 bases in between. Germline CDR1 is LGHNA and CDR2 is YNFKEQ. CDR3 size: 15 residues. The DNA for the CDR3 is TGTGCCAGCAGCCAAGTGCAGGGGATCAACTATGGCTACACCTTC. The encoded protein is CASSQVQGINYGYTF.

The chain employs TRBV7-2 and TRBJ2-2; 8 bases agree with TRBD1. The CDR3 is 16 amino acids. CDR1 is SGHTA, CDR2 FQGNSA, per germline. J was trimmed by 1 base and V by 6 bases; bases with no gene match: 7. The CDR3 protein is CASRPWGTGNTGELFF. The CDR3 nucleotides read TGTGCCAGCAGGCCTTGGGGGACAGGGAACACCGGGGAGCTGTTTTTT.

The CDR3 protein is CASTRDRVPVNTEAFF. The CDR3 bases are TGTGCCAGCACTCGGGACAGGGTACCAGTGAACACTGAAGCTTTCTTT. The chain has TRBV28 and TRBJ1-1; the match to TRBD1 covers 9 bases. The germline V gene has CDR1 MDHEN and CDR2 SYDVKM. The CDR3 length is 16 residues. V gave up 7 bases and J gave up 0 bases; unmatched junction bases: 9.

The rearrangement uses TRBV7-9 and TRBJ1-5; 7 bases agree with TRBD1. Germline-derived CDR1 and CDR2 are SEHNR and FQNEAQ (reference sequence). Losses at the gene ends were 1 base for V and 1 base for J; bases not matched to a gene: 10. The CDR3 is made up of 18 amino acids. The CDR3 spells CASSLVVRGIGSNQPQHF. CDR3 nucleotide sequence: TGTGCCAGCAGCTTAGTAGTCAGGGGGATTGGAAGCAATCAGCCCCAGCATTTT.

The V and J genes are TRBV6-5 and TRBJ1-5; 8 nucleotides agree with TRBD1. CDR1 MNHEY and CDR2 SVGAGI come from the germline V gene. The CDR3 is 15 residues long. Germline trimming cut 5 bases from V and 3 bases from J; bases unmatched to any gene: 6. CDR3 nucleotides: TGTGCCAGCAGTCTAGGACAGGGATACAATCAGCCCCAGCATTTT. It is translated as CASSLGQGYNQPQHF.

J is TRBJ2-7 and V is TRBV3-1 (or the pseudogene TRBV3-2), with 7 bases aligning to TRBD2. The CDR3 is made up of 17 amino acids. Germline assignment: CDR1 LGHDT and CDR2 YNNKEL (reference sequence). V was pared by 4 bases and J by 4 bases, with 16 bases of the junction left unmatched. The CDR3 protein is CASSLSAQPGLKYEQYV. For the CDR3, the DNA is TGTGCCAGCAGCCTTTCTGCCCAACCGGGACTAAAATACGAGCAGTACGTC.

This clone was picked up a small number of times. The chain couples TRBV15 to TRBJ1-4; no clear D. The CDR3 is 15 residues long. Germline CDR1 and CDR2: LNHNV and YYDKDF (reference sequence). Trimming stripped 0 bases from V and 7 bases from J, with 12 bases between. CDR3 sequence reads: CATSRDRSPGEKLFF. The CDR3 DNA reads as TGTGCCACCAGCAGAGATAGATCTCCGGGTGAAAAACTGTTTTTT.

The chain links TRBV5-5 to TRBJ2-7, with a weak D call TRBD2 (5 bases). CDR1 is SGHKS and CDR2 is YYEKEE in the germline V gene (reference sequence). The germline V and J ends were trimmed by 4 bases and 1 base, with 15 bases remaining between them. There are 15 residues in the CDR3. The CDR3 DNA sequence: TGTGCCAGCAGCCCCTCACTAGGGAATTCCTACGAGCAGTACGTC. Amino acid sequence: CASSPSLGNSYEQYV.

The rearrangement uses TRBV29-1 and TRBJ1-4, with no clear D. The germline V and J ends were trimmed by 7 bases and 5 bases, with 14 bases remaining between them. In germline, CDR1 is SQVTM, CDR2 ANQGSEA. This CDR3 has 13 residues. The CDR3 sequence is CSARRRLNEKLFF. The CDR3 DNA is TGCAGCGCAAGGCGGCGCTTGAATGAAAAACTGTTTTTT. The complete variable domain, with remaining parts taken from reference TRBV29-1 and TRBJ1-4, reads SAVISQKPSRDICQRGTSLTIQCQVDSQVTMMFWYRQQPGQSLTLIATANQGSEATYESGFVIDKFPISRPNLTFSTLTVSNMSPEDSSIYLCSARRRLNEKLFFGSGTQLSVL.

The rearrangement joins TRBV10-3 to TRBJ2-5, with TRBD2 matching 8 bases. The CDR3 runs 14 residues. Germline CDR1 reads ENHRY; CDR2 reads SYGVKD. V shed 6 bases and J 1 base; nucleotides not matched to a gene: 4. In nucleotides, the CDR3 is TGTGCCATCAGGGGCGGGGGGACCCAAGAGACCCAGTACTTC. Translating gives CAIRGGGTQETQYF.

The chain's CDR3 is CATSVVTSGYYNEQFF. In nucleotides, the CDR3 is TGTGCCACCAGTGTCGTGACTAGCGGTTACTACAATGAGCAGTTCTTC. The chain carries TRBV24-1 and TRBJ2-1, with TRBD2 matching 9 bases. This CDR3 comprises 16 residues. Germline trimming cut 5 bases from V and 3 bases from J; bases unmatched to any gene: 7. Germline-derived CDR1 and CDR2 are KGHDR and SFDVKD.

The chain is built from TRBV7-9 and TRBJ1-6; TRBD1 agrees at 8 bases. Germline lookup yields CDR1 SEHNR and CDR2 FQNEAQ (reference sequence). The junction had 4 bases not matched to a gene; V was cut back by 3 bases and J by 9 bases. This CDR3 is 14 amino acids long. The DNA of the CDR3 is TGTGCCAGCAGCTTGGACAGGGCTTTTTCACCCCTCCACTTT. It is translated as CASSLDRAFSPLHF.

This chain joins TRBV7-9 and TRBJ1-2; 8 nucleotides agree with TRBD1. Trimming took 5 bases from V and 7 from J; bases not matched to a gene: 12. The CDR3 runs to 15 residues. Germline values: CDR1 SEHNR, CDR2 FQNEAQ (reference sequence). The CDR3 spells CASSAPTWGTGGYTF. For the CDR3, the DNA is TGTGCCAGCAGCGCCCCGACGTGGGGGACAGGTGGCTACACCTTC. The full variable domain, with the rest looked up from reference TRBV7-9 and TRBJ1-2, is DTGVSQNPRHKITKRGQNVTFRCDPISEHNRLYWYRQTLGQGPEFLTYFQNEAQLEKSRLLSDRFSAERPKGSFSTLEIQRTEQGDSAMYLCASSAPTWGTGGYTFGSGTRLTVV.

The rearrangement joins TRBV19 to TRBJ2-1; TRBD2 aligns across 15 bases. Germline V gene data show CDR1 as LNHDA and CDR2 as SQIVND (reference sequence). The CDR3 spans 17 residues. After removal of 4 bases from V and 0 bases from J, the junction contained 1 base not matched to a gene. As DNA, the CDR3 is TGTGCCAGTAGTAAGGGACTAGCGGGGGGCTCCTACAATGAGCAGTTCTTC. Protein: CASSKGLAGGSYNEQFF. Variable domain in full (rest from reference TRBV19 and TRBJ2-1): DGGITQSPKYLFRKEGQNVTLSCEQNLNHDAMYWYRQDPGQGLRLIYYSQIVNDFQKGDIAEGYSVSREKKESFPLTVTSAQKNPTAFYLCASSKGLAGGSYNEQFFGPGTRLTVL.

The sample holds a few counts of this clone. The rearrangement links TRBV28 to TRBJ1-2; TRBD1 might be the D (6 bases). Germline V CDR1 and CDR2: MDHEN, SYDVKM. Trimming cost V 4 bases and J 4 bases, with 13 bases left between them. The CDR3 extends over 14 amino acids. The CDR3 bases are TGTGCCAGCAGTTCCGCAGGGGCCTCCTATGGCTACACCTTC. Its protein product is CASSSAGASYGYTF.